Following are 29 T cell receptor beta chains from one sample sequenced in a study of blood T cell repertoires in COVID-19. TCRdb keeps only in-frame clones here, not all; method: immunoSEQ multiplex PCR. The sample lists almost 100,000 clones, roughly nine tenths occurring once. The sample consisted of peripheral blood. The receptors were gathered from a man aged 45 to 65 with acute or convalescent COVID-19.

The chain combines TRBV6-5 with TRBJ2-2; 9 positions match TRBD1. The CDR3 covers 15 residues. Germline values: CDR1 MNHEY, CDR2 SVGAGI. Germline trimming cut 7 bases from V and 5 bases from J; bases unmatched to any gene: 8. CDR3 region: CASIYRGRGTGELFF. CDR3 bases: TGTGCCAGCATATACAGGGGGCGCGGGACCGGGGAGCTGTTTTTT.

This chain connects TRBV13 to TRBJ2-7, with 9 bases matching TRBD1. V shed 0 bases, J shed 6 bases, and the junction held 3 bases outside the gene matches. The CDR3 has 14 amino acids. Germline-derived CDR1 and CDR2 are PRHDT and FYEKMQ (reference sequence). The CDR3 nucleotides read TGTGCCAGCAGCTTAGGGACAGGGGGGGGCGAGCAGTACTTC. Its translation: CASSLGTGGGEQYF.

This chain uses TRBV11-2 with TRBJ2-3; 9 bases line up with TRBD2. The V gene end was trimmed by 2 bases and the J gene end by 4 bases; junction bases not matched to a gene: 4. Germline-derived CDR1 and CDR2 are SGHAT and FQNNGV. This CDR3 spans 15 amino acids. This CDR3 reads CASSLQGGGADTQYF. The CDR3 region has the DNA TGTGCCAGCAGCTTACAGGGCGGGGGGGCAGATACGCAGTATTTT.

V usage is TRBV12-3 or TRBV12-4 and J usage is TRBJ1-1, with TRBD1 matching over 9 bases. CDR3 size: 13 residues. Trimming took 5 bases from V and 10 from J; bases not matched to a gene: 8. The CDR3 sequence is CASSLQGTGSAFF. DNA for the CDR3: TGTGCCAGCAGTCTCCAGGGGACAGGGTCAGCTTTCTTT.

This chain uses TRBV4-1 with TRBJ2-5; D gene ambiguous. V lost 0 bases, J lost 0 bases, and 17 bases lay in between. The CDR3 has 18 amino acids. Germline assignment: CDR1 MGHRA and CDR2 YSYEKL. This CDR3 reads CASSQDRRSLRYQETQYF. The CDR3 DNA reads TGCGCCAGCAGCCAAGATAGGCGTAGCCTACGGTACCAAGAGACCCAGTACTTC.

The gene calls are TRBV27 and TRBJ2-7, with 11 bases identical to TRBD2. Trimming took 4 bases from V and 7 from J; bases not matched to a gene: 9. This CDR3 has 15 amino acids. CDR1 is MNHEY, CDR2 SMNVEV, per germline (reference sequence). The CDR3, as DNA: TGTGCCAGCAGTTCACAACTAGCGGGAGTTAAAGAGCAGTACTTC. Encoded protein: CASSSQLAGVKEQYF.

The chain uses TRBV4-1 and TRBJ2-3; D unclear. The germline CDR1 and CDR2 sequences are MGHRA and YSYEKL. The CDR3 totals 14 residues. Deletions cut 4 bases from V and 0 bases from J, with 8 bases between. Here the CDR3 reads CASSPQISTDTQYF. CDR3 nucleotides: TGCGCCAGCAGCCCCCAAATTAGCACAGATACGCAGTATTTT.

The rearrangement joins TRBV27 to TRBJ2-1, with TRBD2 matching over 8 bases. The V gene's germline CDR1 is MNHEY and CDR2 SMNVEV (reference sequence). This CDR3 is built from 16 residues. V was clipped by 6 bases and J by 7 bases; unmatched bases: 14. CDR3 in amino acids: CASSLTTGTRLNEQFF. CDR3 DNA: TGTGCCAGCAGCTTGACAACCGGGACTAGGTTAAATGAGCAGTTCTTC.

The chain uses TRBV5-1 and TRBJ1-2; TRBD1 matches at 8 bases. V dropped 0 bases and J dropped 6; count of bases not matched to a gene: 4. The CDR3 runs 14 residues. Germline CDR1 is SGHRS and CDR2 is YFSETQ. The CDR3 protein is CASSLGQGMDGYTF. The CDR3 nucleotides are TGCGCCAGCAGCTTGGGACAGGGGATGGATGGCTACACCTTC.

The J gene is TRBJ1-2, the V gene TRBV7-2; TRBD1 aligns across 8 bases. This CDR3 is built from 15 residues. The trim removed 5 bases at V and 8 bases at J, leaving 13 bases unmatched. The V gene's germline CDR1 is SGHTA and CDR2 FQGNSA. The CDR3 DNA reads TGTGCCAGCAGCCGCTTGGGGCAGGGGGCCTACGGCTACACCTTC. Its translation is CASSRLGQGAYGYTF.

The V call is TRBV30, the J call TRBJ2-2; 9 bases agree with TRBD2. Germline CDR1 is GTSNPN and CDR2 is SVGIG (reference sequence). The CDR3 sequence is 14 residues long. Trimming cost V 4 bases and J 7 bases; bases outside gene matches: 7. This CDR3 is CAWIPGLAFGELFF. CDR3 nucleotides: TGTGCCTGGATTCCGGGACTAGCCTTCGGGGAGCTGTTTTTT.

This clone has a single count. V and J are TRBV6-6 and TRBJ1-2; weak D call: TRBD1 (6 bases). The CDR3 spans 13 residues. The V and J ends lost 6 bases and 4 bases respectively, with 12 bases between them. In germline, CDR1 is MNHNY, CDR2 SVGAGI (reference sequence). The CDR3 loop reads CASSPGGGYGYTF. The CDR3 region has the DNA TGTGCCAGCAGCCCGGGGGGCGGCTATGGCTACACCTTC.

The chain is built from TRBV18 and TRBJ2-6; 9 bases line up with TRBD1. V lost 0 bases to trimming and J lost 4 bases; unmatched junction nucleotides: 13. Germline CDR1 KGHSH, CDR2 LQKENI. There are 20 residues in the CDR3. CDR3 bases: TGTGCCAGCTCACCACCACCTGGGCGGGACAGGGCGACGGGGGCCAACGTCCTGACTTTC. Residues: CASSPPPGRDRATGANVLTF.

V usage is TRBV12-3 or TRBV12-4 and J usage is TRBJ1-1; D is unresolved. This CDR3 has 13 residues. V lost 3 bases, J lost 4 bases, and 9 bases lay in between. The CDR3 DNA reads TGTGCCAGCAGTTTCGGCGGCCCCACTGAAGCTTTCTTT. It is translated as CASSFGGPTEAFF.

V is TRBV29-1 and J is TRBJ2-1, with 7 bases matching TRBD1. After removal of 1 base from V and 9 bases from J, the junction contained 9 bases not matched to a gene. CDR1 is SQVTM, CDR2 ANQGSEA, per germline. The CDR3 extends over 14 amino acids. The CDR3 DNA reads TGCAGCGTTGAAGTTAGGACAGGCTGGGGTGAGCAGTTCTTC. It translates to CSVEVRTGWGEQFF.

The chain has TRBV9 and TRBJ1-1, with TRBD1 matching over 8 bases. This CDR3 region has 15 residues. Germline lookup yields CDR1 SGDLS and CDR2 YYNGEE. Trimming took 3 bases from V and 7 from J; bases not matched to a gene: 11. The CDR3 here is CASSEQGAQRNEAFF. The CDR3 DNA reads TGTGCCAGCAGCGAGCAGGGGGCGCAGAGGAATGAAGCTTTCTTT. Drawing the rest from reference TRBV9 and TRBJ1-1, the complete variable domain is DSGVTQTPKHLITATGQRVTLRCSPRSGDLSVYWYQQSLDQGLQFLIQYYNGEERAKGNILERFSAQQFPDLHSELNLSSLELGDSALYFCASSEQGAQRNEAFFGQGTRLTVV.

This clone was recorded once. The chain has TRBV19 and TRBJ2-7; D is perhaps TRBD2 (8 bases). The CDR3 contains 16 residues. Germline assignment: CDR1 LNHDA and CDR2 SQIVND (reference sequence). Deletions cut 5 bases from V and 4 bases from J, with 21 bases between. The CDR3 DNA reads TGTGCCAGTAGTGTACAGGGGAATAGCGGGATGTACGAGCAGTACTTC. Translation gives CASSVQGNSGMYEQYF.

This clone was recorded once. This chain uses TRBV12-3 or TRBV12-4 with TRBJ2-7, with D unclear. Trimming stripped 0 bases from V and 9 bases from J, with 9 bases between. This CDR3 contains 12 residues. CDR3 amino acids: CASSLASRGQYF. CDR3 coding DNA: TGTGCCAGCAGTTTAGCCAGTCGCGGGCAGTACTTC.

V and J are TRBV7-9 and TRBJ2-7, with 10 bases fitting TRBD1. Unmatched junction bases numbered 6, after V lost 5 bases and J lost 5 bases. Germline V CDR1 and CDR2: SEHNR, FQNEAQ (reference sequence). This CDR3 is 14 amino acids long. In nucleotides, the CDR3 is TGTGCCAGCAGCCCCGGGACAGGGGTTGACGAGCAGTACTTC. It translates to CASSPGTGVDEQYF.

The chain has TRBV2 and TRBJ2-4; D is unclear. Trimming took 6 bases from V and 0 from J, leaving 12 bases between them. The CDR3 has 15 amino acids. Germline loops: CDR1 SNHLY, CDR2 FYNNEI. As DNA, the CDR3 is TGTGCCAGCAGCCTAGGTTTTCTAGCCAAAAACATTCAGTACTTC. Its protein product is CASSLGFLAKNIQYF.

This rearrangement joins TRBV24-1 to TRBJ2-3; the match to TRBD2 covers 8 bases. V lost 5 bases, J lost 4 bases, and 7 bases stayed unmatched. This CDR3 has 15 amino acids. Germline V gene sequence: CDR1 KGHDR, CDR2 SFDVKD. CDR3: CATSGKGLGADTQYF. The CDR3 DNA sequence: TGTGCCACCAGTGGAAAGGGACTAGGGGCAGATACGCAGTATTTT.

The rearrangement joins TRBV19 to TRBJ2-3; 11 bases are a match to TRBD1. V lost 3 bases to trimming and J lost 7 bases; unmatched junction nucleotides: 6. This CDR3 spans 15 amino acids. Germline V gene lookup returns CDR1 LNHDA and CDR2 SQIVND (reference sequence). CDR3 sequence reads: CASSIWTGGENTQYF. The CDR3 coding sequence is TGTGCCAGTAGTATTTGGACAGGGGGCGAAAATACGCAGTATTTT.

V and J are TRBV2 and TRBJ1-1; perhaps TRBD1 as D (6 bases). Germline values: CDR1 SNHLY, CDR2 FYNNEI. Trimming took 4 bases from V and 8 from J, leaving 14 bases between them. This CDR3 contains 13 residues. The CDR3 reads CASSGQVGGEAFF. For the CDR3, the DNA is TGTGCCAGCAGTGGACAGGTCGGTGGCGAAGCTTTCTTT.

The chain joins TRBV29-1 to TRBJ2-3; no reliable D call. The V end lost 3 bases, the J end lost 0 bases, and 13 bases lay between the germline ends. The CDR3 spans 15 residues. The V gene's germline CDR1 is SQVTM and CDR2 ANQGSEA. CDR3 bases: TGCAGCGTTGATAAACTTAAGCCTAGCACAGATACGCAGTATTTT. This encodes CSVDKLKPSTDTQYF.

The genes are TRBV15 and TRBJ2-2, with TRBD2 as a possible D gene (6 bases). Germline-derived CDR1 and CDR2 are LNHNV and YYDKDF (reference sequence). This CDR3 region has 16 residues. With 4 bases removed from V and 2 bases from J, the gap between germline ends came to 14 bases. CDR3 residues: CATSTGRDSNTGELFF. In DNA form, the CDR3 reads TGTGCCACCAGCACCGGCCGGGACTCAAACACCGGGGAGCTGTTTTTT.

J is TRBJ2-1 and V is TRBV11-2, with 9 nucleotides matching TRBD2. The CDR3 covers 19 residues. The junction had 14 bases not matched to a gene; V was cut back by 5 bases and J by 0 bases. Germline-derived CDR1 and CDR2 are SGHAT and FQNNGV. The CDR3 region is CASSRSGTSSPSSYNEQFF. As DNA, the CDR3 is TGTGCCAGCAGCCGCTCCGGGACTAGCTCCCCGAGCTCCTACAATGAGCAGTTCTTC.

This clone was seen once. The rearrangement joins TRBV7-6 to TRBJ2-1, with 10 bases fitting TRBD2. Germline V lookup: CDR1 SGHVS, CDR2 FNYEAQ. This CDR3 is built from 17 residues. Trimming took 4 bases from V and 7 from J; bases not matched to a gene: 13. The CDR3 loop reads CASSSRGGLAGDNEQFF. CDR3 DNA: TGTGCCAGCAGCTCCCGGGGGGGTCTAGCGGGAGATAATGAGCAGTTCTTC.

The rearrangement uses TRBV19 and TRBJ1-5; TRBD1 matches at 7 bases. CDR1 is LNHDA and CDR2 is SQIVND in the germline V gene (reference sequence). The CDR3 has 15 amino acids. V lost 5 bases and J lost 4; bases outside the gene matches: 8. The CDR3 protein is CASSSEGARNQPQHF. The CDR3 bases are TGTGCCAGTAGTTCGGAGGGGGCGCGGAATCAGCCCCAGCATTTT.

This clone has a single count. The chain links TRBV12-5 to TRBJ2-7; a possible D gene is TRBD2 (6 bases). This CDR3 spans 14 amino acids. Trimming stripped 6 bases from V and 3 bases from J, with 15 bases between. Germline CDR1 and CDR2: LGHNT and FRNRAP. CDR3 coding DNA: TGTGCTAGTGGGACTCAGGGACTTGGCTACGAGCAGTACTTC. Translating gives CASGTQGLGYEQYF.